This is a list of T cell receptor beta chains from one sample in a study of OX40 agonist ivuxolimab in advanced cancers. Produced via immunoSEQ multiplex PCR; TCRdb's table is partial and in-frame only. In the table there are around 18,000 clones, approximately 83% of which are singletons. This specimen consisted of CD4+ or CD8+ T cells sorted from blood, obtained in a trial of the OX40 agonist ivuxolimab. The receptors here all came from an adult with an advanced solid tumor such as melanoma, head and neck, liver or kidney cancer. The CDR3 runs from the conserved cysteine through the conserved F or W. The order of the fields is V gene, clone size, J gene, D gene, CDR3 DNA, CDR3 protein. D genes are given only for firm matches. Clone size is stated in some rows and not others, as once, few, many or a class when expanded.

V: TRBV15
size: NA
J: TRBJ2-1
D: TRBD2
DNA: TGTGCCACCAGCAGAGGTCGTGGGGGGGACAATGAGCAGTTCTTC
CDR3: CATSRGRGGDNEQFF

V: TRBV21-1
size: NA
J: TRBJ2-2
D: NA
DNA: TGTGCCAGCAGCGGAAGGGGGGCCGGGGAGCTGTTTTTT
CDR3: CASSGRGAGELFF

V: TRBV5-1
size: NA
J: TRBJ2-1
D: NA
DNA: TGCGCCAGCAGCTTGATGGGAAACCCTAACCATGAGCAGTTCTTC
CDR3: CASSLMGNPNHEQFF

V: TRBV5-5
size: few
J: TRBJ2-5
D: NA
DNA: TGTGCCAGCAGCACCTCGGCGGAGAAATGGGAGACCCAGTACTTC
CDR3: CASSTSAEKWETQYF

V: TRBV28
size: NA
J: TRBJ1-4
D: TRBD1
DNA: TGTGCCAGCAGTCCGACCGGGACAGGGCTGGCGACTAATGAAAAACTGTTTTTT
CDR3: CASSPTGTGLATNEKLFF

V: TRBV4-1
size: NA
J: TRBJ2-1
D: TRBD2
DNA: TGCGCCAGCAGCAGCGGGAGAGGGGCCTACAATGAGCAGTTCTTC
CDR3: CASSSGRGAYNEQFF

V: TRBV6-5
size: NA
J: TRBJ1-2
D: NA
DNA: TGTTTAACTAGGGGGGCTGGGGGCTACACCTTC
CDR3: CLTRGAGGYTF

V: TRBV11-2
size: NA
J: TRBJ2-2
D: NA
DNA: TGTGCCAGCAGCTTAGTATTGGGGGCGGACACCGGGGAGCTGTTTTTT
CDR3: CASSLVLGADTGELFF

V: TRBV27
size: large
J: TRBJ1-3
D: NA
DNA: TGTGCCAGCAGTTTATCGGGTGGAAACACCATATATTTT
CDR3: CASSLSGGNTIYF

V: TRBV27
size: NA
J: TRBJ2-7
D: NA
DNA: TGTGCCAGCAGTTTATACAGGGGAGGATCCTACGAGCAGTACTTC
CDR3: CASSLYRGGSYEQYF

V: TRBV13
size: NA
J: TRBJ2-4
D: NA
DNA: TGTGCCAGCAGCTTATCGACAGCCAAAAACATTCAGTACTTC
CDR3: CASSLSTAKNIQYF

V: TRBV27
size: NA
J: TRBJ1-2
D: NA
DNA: TGTGCCAGCAGTCCCATTGCGGCACACTATGGCTACACCTTC
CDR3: CASSPIAAHYGYTF

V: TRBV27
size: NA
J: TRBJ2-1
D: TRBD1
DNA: TGTGCCAGCTGGGACAGGGCCTACAATGAGCAGTTCTTC
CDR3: CASWDRAYNEQFF

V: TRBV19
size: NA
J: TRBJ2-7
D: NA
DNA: TGTGCCAGTAGTATCGGCGCAGGGGGGGAGCAGTACTTC
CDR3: CASSIGAGGEQYF